This TCR beta chain was sequenced in a study of T cell repertoires in cytomegalovirus infection. Overall study findings and caveats: CMV-specific TCR beta clonotypes restricted by HLA-C were the ones dominating the ex vivo response.

V trimming: 1 base; J trimming: 2 bases; junction bases outside the gene matches: 7. The CDR3 is made up of 16 amino acids. Germline CDR1 and CDR2: MGHDK and SYGVNS. There are many counts of this clonotype. Its antigen is currently unknown. TCRdb re-called the reads with MiXCR, one entry per CDR3 protein. The repertoire consists of about 97,000 distinct CDR3 sequences, with approximately 15% occurring once and the leading ten covering 6.5% to 9.5%. This sequence was found in a human donor in good health (CMV status not recorded). Some clones in this sample may be carry-over from other donors' samples. The V and J genes are TRBV25-1 and TRBJ2-7; 8 bases are a match to TRBD1. The sequencing input was PBMCs. CDR3 DNA sequence: TGTGCCAGCAGTGAATCCCCAGGACAGGGCCCCTACGAGCAGTACTTC. It yields the protein CASSESPGQGPYEQYF.